This T cell receptor beta chain was found in a study of post-analysis software for immune sequencing data. Overall study results and limits: Controls showed significantly higher normalized Chao1 diversity than did multiple sclerosis patients. When patients were compared with controls, a handful of TRBV segments were more frequent, TRBV5-6, TRBV5-1 and TRBV20-1 among them.

Tagging with unique molecular identifiers was a feature of the TCR beta cDNA libraries. One entry per CDR3 protein, called by TCRdb with MiXCR from the PCR reads. The sample includes roughly 730,000 distinct CDR3 sequences, less than 35% of them seen just once. This clonotype was seen just once. Its antigen is not identified. Relative to the germline gene, one junction end is altered; a read error may explain this. CDR3 length: 15 amino acids. In germline, CDR1 is LGHDT, CDR2 YNNKEL (reference sequence). The clonotype was recovered from a girl aged 10 to 17 with multiple sclerosis. The sample comprised blood. The chain couples TRBV3-1 to TRBJ1-5; TRBD1 is a possible D gene (6 bases). The CDR3 reads CAGSQGLGGNQPQHF. CDR3 bases: TGTGCCGGCAGCCAAGGTTTAGGGGGAAACCAGCCCCAGCATTTT.